The T cell receptor (beta chain) described here comes from a study of blood T cell repertoires in COVID-19. The overall study: Material from acute and convalescent COVID-19 was sourced from the United States, Italy and Spain.

TCRdb keeps only in-frame clones here, not all; method: immunoSEQ multiplex PCR. The table has roughly 290,000 clones, about four fifths seen once. CDR3 length: 18 amino acids. Germline V lookup: CDR1 SGHTA, CDR2 FQGTGA. J gave up 7 bases and V 5 bases, and 11 bases lay outside the gene matches. This receptor was taken from a person aged 65 to 79 with COVID-19, enrolled during active disease. Sequenced sample: peripheral blood. The V gene is TRBV7-3, the J gene TRBJ2-1; 16 bases align to TRBD2. CDR3 sequence reads: CASSPQGLAGGQQNEQFF. CDR3 coding DNA: TGTGCCAGCAGCCCCCAGGGACTAGCGGGAGGGCAGCAGAATGAGCAGTTCTTC.